Below are 3 T cell receptor beta chains sequenced from a single sample in a study of metastatic and nonmetastatic thyroid tumors. Thyroid surgery was preceded by no treatment in any patient. Via MiXCR, TCRdb re-called the PCR reads. The repertoire holds about 56,000 clones, 25% to 35% seen once, with 15% in the top ten. Sequencing used blood. Source of these receptors: a female donor with papillary thyroid cancer or a benign thyroid nodule (not recorded which). Some clones in this sample may be carry-over from other donors' samples.

The V call is TRBV7-8, the J call TRBJ1-5; 10 bases are a match to TRBD1. Trimming took 4 bases from V and 1 from J; bases not matched to a gene: 10. Germline V gene data show CDR1 as SGHVS and CDR2 as FQNEAQ. This CDR3 is 18 amino acids long. The CDR3 region has the DNA TGTGCCAGCAGCTACCGGGACAGGGGAAGATTAAGCAATCAGCCCCAGCATTTT. Translating gives CASSYRDRGRLSNQPQHF.

This clone was counted only a few times. V gene TRBV2 combines with J gene TRBJ2-6; no firm D call. V was shortened by 11 bases and J by 0 bases, with 8 bases between the two germline ends. Germline CDR1 and CDR2: SNHLY and FYNNEI. The CDR3 totals 13 residues. DNA of the CDR3: TGTGCCGGAAAGAGCTCTGGGGCCAACGTCCTGACTTTC. This encodes CAGKSSGANVLTF.

The chain is built from TRBV15 and TRBJ2-7, with 9 bases aligning to TRBD1. The V gene end was trimmed by 4 bases and the J gene end by 2 bases; junction bases not matched to a gene: 6. The germline V gene has CDR1 LNHNV and CDR2 YYDKDF (reference sequence). The CDR3 runs 15 residues. The CDR3 region is CATSIRTGVTYEQYF. CDR3 coding DNA: TGTGCCACCAGCATAAGGACAGGGGTCACCTACGAGCAGTACTTC.